The rows below give T cell receptor beta chains drawn from one sample of a study of identifying expanded T cells in peripheral blood. The table came from immunoSEQ multiplex PCR; TCRdb's copy has only in-frame clones and leaves some out. The data hold 95,000 to 100,000 clones, with around 88% observed a single time. Sequencing input: blood. The origin of the receptors is a person aged 18-70 years in good health. CDR3s leave out the opening cysteine and the closing phenylalanine or tryptophan.

TRBV27	TRBJ1-2	ASSTSGQGVNGYT
TRBV11-3	TRBJ2-6	ASSLDQGGTAGANVLT
TRBV6-5	TRBJ1-2	ASSKQPADNYGYT
TRBV28	TRBJ1-6	ASGTPGTLVLYNSPLH
TRBV7-2	TRBJ1-6	ASSLDGALTNSPLH
TRBV4-3	TRBJ2-3	ASSQAAAGVSTDTQY
TRBV5-1	TRBJ2-1	ASSLTGQGGDEQF
TRBV19	TRBJ2-2	ASSILPLGAGELF
TRBV28	TRBJ2-4	ASSLFPQGARAKNIQY
TRBV4-1	TRBJ1-5	ASSQDGLRNQPQH
TRBV14	TRBJ2-7	ASSQVQLLSSYEQY
TRBV4-3	TRBJ2-7	ASSQAYSGLSSYEQY
TRBV27	TRBJ1-1	ASRHLRGPTEAF
TRBV4-3	TRBJ1-2	ASSQDKSNGRGGGYT
TRBV5-1	TRBJ1-2	ASSLGGDYGYT
TRBV9	TRBJ2-1	ASTPQGVGTYNEQF
TRBV9	TRBJ1-2	ASSVATINYGYT
TRBV19	TRBJ1-2	ASSLTGPNYGYT
TRBV6-5	TRBJ2-7	ASSLGQGYEQY
TRBV5-1	TRBJ2-1	ASSGSGTVRHEQF
TRBV19	TRBJ1-6	ASSVTGLNSPLH
TRBV4-3	TRBJ1-6	ASSQDRVIDSPLH
TRBV5-1	TRBJ2-3	ASSLIRGGPRTDTQY
TRBV6-5	TRBJ2-5	ASSYGGGAGQTQY
TRBV11-3	TRBJ2-7	ASSLGRQGYEQY
TRBV29-1	NA	SVEAGQGARTQY
TRBV2	TRBJ2-7	AGPKGHNSYEQY
TRBV19	TRBJ1-1	ASSSSMNTEAF
TRBV6-1	TRBJ2-6	ASSETDSSGANVLT
TRBV5-4	TRBJ1-5	ASSFGGGGNQPQH
TRBV7-8	TRBJ2-7	ASSLVLAGREQY
TRBV5-1	TRBJ2-3	ASRLHPFTDTQY
TRBV7-9	TRBJ2-4	ASSLHFGRGNIQY
TRBV11-3	TRBJ2-2	ASSFTYTGELF
TRBV4-3	TRBJ1-3	ASATFSGNTIY
TRBV27	TRBJ1-1	ASSPDRGPNTEAF
TRBV19	TRBJ1-5	ASSYSSVSNQPQH
TRBV7-8	TRBJ2-7	ASSPGEFSYEQY
TRBV7-9	TRBJ1-1	ASSLGGGEIEAF
TRBV9	TRBJ1-1	ASSVEPGNTEAF
TRBV28	TRBJ2-2	ASSLTGQGKTGELF
TRBV5-4	TRBJ2-3	ASSLWGQTPSTDTQY
TRBV28	TRBJ2-3	ASSTTGEADTQY
TRBV11-2	TRBJ2-2	ASSHEGRTRTGELF
TRBV4-3	TRBJ1-2	ASSQDRGGVYGYT
TRBV5-1	TRBJ2-5	ASSLIQRGRETQY
TRBV6-1	TRBJ1-2	ASSEGPDFYGYT
TRBV30	TRBJ2-3	AWGAQGSPGDTQY
TRBV5-6	TRBJ2-3	ASREGGADTQY
TRBV2	TRBJ1-1	ASEGQSTEAF
TRBV21-1	TRBJ1-2	ASSKDSIRVNRSNYGYT